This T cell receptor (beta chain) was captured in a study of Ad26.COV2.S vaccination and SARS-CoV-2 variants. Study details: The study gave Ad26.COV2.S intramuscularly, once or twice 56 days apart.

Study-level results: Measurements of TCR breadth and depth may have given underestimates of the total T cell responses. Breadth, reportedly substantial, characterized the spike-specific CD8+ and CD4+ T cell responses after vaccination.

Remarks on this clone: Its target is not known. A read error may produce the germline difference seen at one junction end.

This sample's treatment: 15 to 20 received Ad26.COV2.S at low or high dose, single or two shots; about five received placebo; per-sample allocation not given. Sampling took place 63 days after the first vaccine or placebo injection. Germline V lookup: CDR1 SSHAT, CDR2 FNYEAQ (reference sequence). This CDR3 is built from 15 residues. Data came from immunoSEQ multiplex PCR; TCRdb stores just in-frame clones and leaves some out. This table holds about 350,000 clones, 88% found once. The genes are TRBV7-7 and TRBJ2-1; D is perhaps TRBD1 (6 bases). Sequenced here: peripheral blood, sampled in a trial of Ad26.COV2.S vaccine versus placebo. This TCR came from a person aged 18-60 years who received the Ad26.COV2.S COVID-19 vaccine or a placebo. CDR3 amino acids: CASSRSQQGRNEQFF. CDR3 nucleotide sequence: TGTGCTAGCAGCCGTTCCCAACAGGGCCGGAATGAGCAGTTCTTC.